A selection of T cell receptor beta chains follows, all from one sample in a study of blood T cells in healthy people across ages. TCRdb analysed the 5' RACE reads with MiXCR anew, one entry per CDR3 protein. The repertoire holds about 800,000 distinct CDR3 sequences, 58% seen once, with roughly 22% in the top ten. The material sequenced was blood. These receptors originate from a man between 25 and 39 years old in good health. Both conserved end residues are part of each CDR3.

TRBV7-9 | CASSSQAETQYF
TRBV6-6 | CASSFVLATDTQYF
TRBV6-1 | CASQGHSDNQPQHF
TRBV7-9 | CASSSWDREAFF
TRBV2 | CASSNGVEPQHF
TRBV29-1 | CSAVPATKRGQEAQYF
TRBV7-2 | CASSFIRRGAGYQETQYF
TRBV20-1 | CSAAPAGADTQYF
TRBV4-3 | CASSQDLAGVETGELFF
TRBV3-1 | CASSQDYGGWGYTF
TRBV11-3 | CASSFYHEQYF
TRBV10-2 | CASRPGQGVYEQYF
TRBV7-2 | CASSPGLHRPQHF
TRBV12-3/TRBV12-4 | CASSPRGTTGGSPLHF
TRBV12-3/TRBV12-4 | CASSLGLAYEQFF
TRBV6-2/TRBV6-3 | CASTGGTYEQYF
TRBV4-1 | CASSQGTGDSPLHF
TRBV3-1 | CASSQAQMDTEAFF
TRBV4-1 | CASSQDRGLYGYTF
TRBV7-2 | CASSLDPGREQYF
TRBV29-1 | CSVDRVLNEQYF
TRBV28 | CASSTGKVRGYTF
TRBV9 | CASNLRGDTQYF
TRBV6-6 | CASRGLAGLGYEQYF
TRBV4-3 | CASSQEWAVTDTQYF
TRBV5-1 | CASSPAQGTSYEQYF
TRBV2 | CASRKLVGSPLHF
TRBV5-1 | CASRRRDQFQETQYF
TRBV27 | CASGQVYGVEQYF
TRBV29-1 | CSVVGSARNTEAFF
TRBV15 | CATRRTVDADTQYF
TRBV20-1 | CSARVDTLTNQPQHF
TRBV11-2 | CASSSWTSGGPFDEQFF
TRBV29-1 | CSTRTSGDEQYF
TRBV14 | CASSQVSGSIPYNEQFF
TRBV4-3 | CASSQGTGPNYEQYF
TRBV28 | CASSPPAGTNEQFF
TRBV27 | CASSPPGRRSRTMNTEAFF
TRBV12-3/TRBV12-4 | CASSSGFSTQYF
TRBV5-6 | CASSLGTGGRDGYTF
TRBV20-1 | CSAREETQGVANNEQFF
TRBV18 | CASSPRSLAGSGTGELFF